These T cell receptor beta chains were read from a single sample in a study of blood T cell repertoires in COVID-19. Here immunoSEQ multiplex PCR was the method, and the copy in TCRdb shows in-frame clones only, minus some. This sample has about 64,000 clones; around 84% occur once, and the top ten carry about 3.5%. The material sequenced was peripheral blood. The receptors were gathered from a man aged 50 to 60 with active COVID-19. The CDR3 runs from the conserved cysteine through the conserved F or W. Fields, in order: D gene, clone size, V gene, J gene, CDR3 protein, CDR3 DNA. The D gene is left open where the match is weak. Clone size is stated in some rows and not others, as once, few, many or a class when expanded.

.	.	TRBV11-2	TRBJ2-3	CASSFTGKLSTDTQYF	TGTGCCAGCAGCTTCACAGGGAAGCTAAGCACAGATACGCAGTATTTT
.	.	TRBV6-5	TRBJ2-5	CASSYVRSQETQYF	TGTGCCAGCAGTTACGTGCGGAGCCAAGAGACCCAGTACTTC
.	.	TRBV6-4	TRBJ1-1	CASSVEENTEAFF	TGTGCCAGCAGTGTCGAGGAGAACACTGAAGCTTTCTTT
TRBD2	.	TRBV10-1	TRBJ2-2	CASATSESLLANTGELFF	TGCGCCAGCGCCACTAGCGAGTCACTTCTCGCGAACACCGGGGAGCTGTTTTTT
.	.	TRBV5-5	TRBJ1-4	CASSLVANEKLFF	TGTGCCAGCAGCTTGGTAGCTAATGAAAAACTGTTTTTT
.	.	TRBV5-4	TRBJ2-2	CASSFARSGELFF	TGTGCCAGCAGCTTCGCTAGGTCCGGGGAGCTGTTTTTT
.	.	TRBV30	TRBJ1-2	CALAPNYGYTF	TGTGCTCTAGCTCCTAACTATGGCTACACCTTC
TRBD2	.	TRBV3-1/TRBV3-2	TRBJ2-7	CASSMFGTSGLQEQYF	TGTGCCAGCAGCATGTTTGGGACTAGCGGACTTCAGGAGCAGTACTTC
.	.	TRBV28	TRBJ2-7	CASSLMAGAFSYEQYF	TGTGCCAGCAGTTTAATGGCAGGGGCCTTCTCCTACGAGCAGTACTTC
.	.	TRBV6-6	TRBJ1-1	CASSYEGGSAEAFF	TGTGCCAGCAGTTACGAAGGGGGTTCGGCGGAAGCTTTCTTT
TRBD2	.	TRBV7-3	TRBJ2-2	CASSPAGVTGTGELFF	TGTGCCAGCAGCCCAGCGGGGGTAACGGGCACCGGGGAGCTGTTTTTT
.	few	TRBV7-9	TRBJ2-2	CARSGGKNTGELFF	TGTGCCCGTTCTGGGGGCAAGAACACCGGGGAGCTGTTTTTT
.	.	TRBV6-1	TRBJ2-1	CASSEVESLRYNEQFF	TGTGCCAGCAGTGAAGTTGAATCGCTCAGGTACAATGAGCAGTTCTTC
.	.	TRBV20-1	TRBJ1-1	CSARVDTEAFF	TGCAGTGCTAGGGTAGACACTGAAGCTTTCTTT
.	.	TRBV7-2	TRBJ2-2	CASSYGRNTGELFF	TGTGCCAGCAGTTATGGCAGGAACACCGGGGAGCTGTTTTTT
TRBD1	.	TRBV5-4	TRBJ1-3	CASSRLTGAGNTIYF	TGTGCCAGCAGCCGACTTACAGGGGCTGGAAACACCATATATTTT
TRBD2	.	TRBV6-2/TRBV6-3	TRBJ2-1	CASSFPRLAGNEQFF	TGTGCCAGCAGCTTCCCCAGACTAGCGGGCAATGAGCAGTTCTTC
.	.	TRBV6-5	TRBJ1-1	CASSHQGNTEAFF	TGTGCCAGCAGCCACCAGGGAAACACTGAAGCTTTCTTT
.	.	TRBV5-1	TRBJ2-7	CASSFEGVSYEQYF	TGCGCCAGCAGCTTCGAGGGGGTCTCCTACGAGCAGTACTTC
.	.	TRBV19	TRBJ2-1	CASSTGQKYNEQFF	TGTGCCAGTAGTACCGGACAGAAGTACAATGAGCAGTTCTTC
.	.	TRBV7-6	TRBJ2-7	CASSLNRGGSYEQYF	TGTGCCAGCAGCTTAAACAGGGGGGGATCCTACGAGCAGTACTTC
TRBD2	.	TRBV28	TRBJ2-3	CASRGVSTDTQYF	TGTGCCAGCCGGGGGGTTAGCACAGATACGCAGTATTTT
TRBD1	.	TRBV14	TRBJ2-1	CASSHHRDSNHNEQFF	TGTGCCAGCAGCCACCACCGGGACAGTAATCACAATGAGCAGTTCTTC
TRBD2	.	TRBV7-2	TRBJ2-2	CASSPSGGYTGELFF	TGTGCCAGCAGCCCTAGCGGGGGGTACACCGGGGAGCTGTTTTTT
.	.	TRBV12-3/TRBV12-4	TRBJ2-1	CASSWPPNEQFF	TGTGCCAGCAGTTGGCCGCCCAATGAGCAGTTCTTC
.	.	TRBV12-3/TRBV12-4	TRBJ2-2	CASSLRQLGELFF	TGTGCCAGCAGTTTAAGACAACTCGGGGAGCTGTTTTTT
.	.	TRBV27	TRBJ2-5	CASRGIPSAQETQYF	TGTGCCAGCAGGGGGATCCCTAGCGCTCAAGAGACCCAGTACTTC
.	.	TRBV29-1	TRBJ1-1	CSVFTDNTEAFF	TGCAGCGTTTTTACAGATAACACTGAAGCTTTCTTT